These 11 T cell receptor beta chains originate from one sample sequenced in a study of cytomegalovirus exposure and HLA in healthy donors. 60 Vbeta and 13 Jbeta primers were used in PCR. The repertoire was sequenced with immunoSEQ multiplex PCR; TCRdb's copy has only in-frame clones and lacks some. The sample lists over 200,000 clones; almost 80% were seen once. Sequencing was done on a sample of PBMCs. The receptors derive from a male donor in good health and CMV-seronegative.

The rearrangement joins TRBV27 to TRBJ1-1; possible D gene TRBD1, 5 bases. Between the trimmed V and J ends, which lost 6 bases and 1 base, there was a span of 9 bases. Germline CDR1 MNHEY, CDR2 SMNVEV (reference sequence). CDR3 length equals 13 residues. CDR3 amino acids: CASRGLPNTEAFF. CDR3 in DNA: TGTGCCAGCAGGGGACTGCCGAACACTGAAGCTTTCTTT.

This chain connects TRBV19 to TRBJ1-2, with TRBD1 matching over 9 bases. The V and J ends lost 5 bases and 6 bases, in that order; junction bases with no gene match: 13. Germline CDR1 and CDR2: LNHDA and SQIVND (reference sequence). The CDR3 loop spans 16 amino acids. CDR3 sequence (DNA): TGTGCCAGTAGTCGGGGACAGGGAATTGCGGCGAATGGCTACACCTTC. Translated: CASSRGQGIAANGYTF.

The genes are TRBV6-6 and TRBJ2-5; D gene ambiguous. Germline V CDR1 and CDR2: MNHNY, SVGAGI (reference sequence). V gave up 0 bases and J gave up 5 bases, with 7 bases separating them. The CDR3 is made up of 13 amino acids. The CDR3 sequence: CASSYSISETQYF. CDR3 bases: TGTGCCAGCAGTTACTCGATCAGTGAGACCCAGTACTTC.

The rearrangement joins TRBV9 to TRBJ2-1, with 11 nucleotides matching TRBD2. V was pared by 4 bases and J by 8 bases, with 11 bases of the junction left unmatched. The germline V gene has CDR1 SGDLS and CDR2 YYNGEE. This CDR3 region has 16 residues. As DNA, the CDR3 is TGTGCCAGCAGCATCCCGGGACTAGCGGCGAGGGATGAGCAGTTCTTC. It codes for CASSIPGLAARDEQFF.

Here the CDR3 DNA reads TGTGCCAGCAGCTTCCCAACAGCTATGAATGAAAAACTGTTTTTT. It yields the protein CASSFPTAMNEKLFF. The V and J genes are TRBV5-5 and TRBJ1-4; D gene unclear. The CDR3 is 15 residues long. Germline CDR1 and CDR2: SGHKS and YYEKEE (reference sequence). V gave up 2 bases and J gave up 5 bases, with 13 bases separating them.

V usage is TRBV9 and J usage is TRBJ1-2; the match to TRBD1 covers 12 bases. Germline V gene sequence: CDR1 SGDLS, CDR2 YYNGEE. J lost 2 bases, V lost 2 bases, and 1 base had no gene match. This CDR3 spans 15 amino acids. For the CDR3, the DNA is TGTGCCAGCAGCGTGGGGACAGGGGGCAACTATGGCTACACCTTC. This sequence encodes CASSVGTGGNYGYTF. Full variable domain (remainder filled in from reference TRBV9 and TRBJ1-2): DSGVTQTPKHLITATGQRVTLRCSPRSGDLSVYWYQQSLDQGLQFLIQYYNGEERAKGNILERFSAQQFPDLHSELNLSSLELGDSALYFCASSVGTGGNYGYTFGSGTRLTVV.

The rearrangement joins TRBV19 to TRBJ2-2, with 13 bases matching TRBD2. The trim removed 5 bases at V and 1 base at J, leaving 7 bases unmatched. The CDR3 extends over 18 amino acids. Looked up from germline, CDR1 is LNHDA and CDR2 is SQIVND (reference sequence). The CDR3 protein is CASSHGGLAGRNTGELFF. The DNA for the CDR3 is TGTGCCAGTAGTCATGGGGGACTAGCGGGGCGGAACACCGGGGAGCTGTTTTTT.

This clone has only a few counts. The genes are TRBV4-2 and TRBJ2-7; 13 bases are shared with TRBD2. Germline CDR1 and CDR2: LGHNA and YNFKEQ. The CDR3 is 19 residues long. V shed 1 base and J 4 bases; nucleotides not matched to a gene: 13. CDR3: CASSQGSRVGTSGEYEQYF. The CDR3 nucleotides are TGTGCCAGCAGCCAAGGGTCGAGGGTAGGGACTAGCGGGGAATACGAGCAGTACTTC.

The chain uses TRBV5-4 and TRBJ2-7; 7 positions match TRBD2. Losses at the gene ends were 4 bases for V and 2 bases for J; bases not matched to a gene: 6. The CDR3 loop spans 14 amino acids. CDR1 is SGHNT and CDR2 is YYREEE in the germline V gene (reference sequence). The CDR3 bases are TGTGCCAGCAGCCGTGAAGCGGGGACCTACGAGCAGTACTTC. Its translation is CASSREAGTYEQYF.

The genes are TRBV18 and TRBJ2-7; D is perhaps TRBD1 (6 bases). CDR1 KGHSH and CDR2 LQKENI come from the germline V gene. Between the trimmed V and J ends, which lost 4 bases and 6 bases, there was a span of 13 bases. This CDR3 region has 13 residues. The CDR3 DNA reads as TGTGCCAGCTCACTCAAACAGGGAAGCGAGCAGTACTTC. Translation gives CASSLKQGSEQYF.

The rearrangement uses TRBV27 and TRBJ2-2, with a possible D match to TRBD2 (7 bases). From germline, CDR1 is MNHEY and CDR2 SMNVEV (reference sequence). This CDR3 spans 16 amino acids. With 4 bases removed from V and 4 bases from J, the gap between germline ends came to 16 bases. CDR3 DNA: TGTGCCAGCAGTTCCCAAGCGGGACATAGCACCGGGGAGCTGTTTTTT. Protein product: CASSSQAGHSTGELFF.